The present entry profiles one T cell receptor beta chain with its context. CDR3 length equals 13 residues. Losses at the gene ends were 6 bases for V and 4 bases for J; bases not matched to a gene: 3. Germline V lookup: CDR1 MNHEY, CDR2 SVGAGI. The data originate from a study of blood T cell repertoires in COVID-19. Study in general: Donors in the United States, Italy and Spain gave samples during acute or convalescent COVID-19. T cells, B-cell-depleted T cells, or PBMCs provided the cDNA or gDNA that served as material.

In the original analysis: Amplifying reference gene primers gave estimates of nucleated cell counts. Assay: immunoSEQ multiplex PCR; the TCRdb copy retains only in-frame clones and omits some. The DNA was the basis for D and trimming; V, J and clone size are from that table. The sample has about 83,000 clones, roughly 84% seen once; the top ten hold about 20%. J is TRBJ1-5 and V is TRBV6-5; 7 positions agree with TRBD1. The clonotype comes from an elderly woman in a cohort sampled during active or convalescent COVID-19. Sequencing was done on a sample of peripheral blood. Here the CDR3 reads CASSRDSNQPQHF. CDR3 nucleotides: TGTGCCAGCAGCCGGGACAGTAATCAGCCCCAGCATTTT.